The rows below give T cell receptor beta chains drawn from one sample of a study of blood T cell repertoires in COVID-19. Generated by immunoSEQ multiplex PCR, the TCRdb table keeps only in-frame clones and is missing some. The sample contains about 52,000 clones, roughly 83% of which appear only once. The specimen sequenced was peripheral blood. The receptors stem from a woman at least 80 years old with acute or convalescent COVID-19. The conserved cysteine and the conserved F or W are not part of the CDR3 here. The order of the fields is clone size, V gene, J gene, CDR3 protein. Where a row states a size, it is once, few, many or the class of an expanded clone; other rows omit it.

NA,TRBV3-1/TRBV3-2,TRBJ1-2,ASKRAANYGYT
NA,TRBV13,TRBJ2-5,ASGDRGKETQY
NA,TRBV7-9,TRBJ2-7,ASSLLAVSSYEQY
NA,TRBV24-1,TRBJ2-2,ATSQGPPNTGELF
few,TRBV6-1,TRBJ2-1,ASSEVDYPRSRF
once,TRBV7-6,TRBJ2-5,ASSLALRAFQETQY
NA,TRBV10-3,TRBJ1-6,AIRDQGARRSPLH
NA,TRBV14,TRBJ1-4,ASSQITGGLF
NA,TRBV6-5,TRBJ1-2,ASSLRDRNYGYT
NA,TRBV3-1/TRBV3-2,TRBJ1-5,ASSAVPGQGAKDQPQH
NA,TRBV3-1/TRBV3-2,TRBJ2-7,ASSRVQGASEQY
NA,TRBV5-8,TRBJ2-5,ASLRATGSQETQY
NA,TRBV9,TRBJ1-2,ASSVEVTGIRGYT
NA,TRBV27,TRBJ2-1,ASSSRTGTHKF
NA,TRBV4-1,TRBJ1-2,ASSQAGTGGNYGYT
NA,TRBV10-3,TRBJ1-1,AISESVQENTEAF
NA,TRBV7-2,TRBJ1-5,ASSFKWTGLFCSNQPQH
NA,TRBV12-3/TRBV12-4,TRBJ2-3,ASSPLATDTQY
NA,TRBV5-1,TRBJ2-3,ASSGTSGGADTQY
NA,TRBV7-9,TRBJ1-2,ASSLAYRGSGYT
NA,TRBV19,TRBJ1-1,ASSGVNTEAF
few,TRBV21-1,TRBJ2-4,ASSKRVLGTKAYIQY
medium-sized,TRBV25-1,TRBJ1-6,ASSGGGAWNSPLH
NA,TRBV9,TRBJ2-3,ASTPGGHSTDTQY
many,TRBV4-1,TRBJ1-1,ASSQTSRGNTEAF
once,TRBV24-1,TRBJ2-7,ATSDFQGTQY
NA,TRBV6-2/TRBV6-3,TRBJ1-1,ASSYTIQGGAF
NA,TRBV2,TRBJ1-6,ASSEGQGRGPLH
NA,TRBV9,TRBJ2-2,ASSAHRGQSAGELF
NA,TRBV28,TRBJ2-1,ASSPSGGLYNEQF
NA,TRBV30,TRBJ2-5,AWSRLATQETQY
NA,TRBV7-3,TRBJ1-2,ASSTMMEGLNYGYT
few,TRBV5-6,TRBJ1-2,ASSPGSGLNPGYT
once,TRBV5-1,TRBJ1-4,ASSRDRGRNEKLF
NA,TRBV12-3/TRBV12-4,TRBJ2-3,ASSYRVPDTQY
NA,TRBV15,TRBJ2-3,ATSRETIWSPDTQY
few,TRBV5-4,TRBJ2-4,ASSLSTSGMGIQY
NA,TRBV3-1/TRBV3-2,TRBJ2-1,ASSEGWSSYNEQF
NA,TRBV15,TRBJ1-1,ATSRSGMNTEAF
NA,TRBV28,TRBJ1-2,ASTSPGQAVRNRGYT
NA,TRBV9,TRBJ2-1,ASSSDRGNEQF
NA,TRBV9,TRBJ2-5,ASSGTSGGVAETQY
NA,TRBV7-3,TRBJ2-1,ASSRNGGKTHNEQF
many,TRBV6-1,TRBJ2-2,ASSDPPGLTGELF
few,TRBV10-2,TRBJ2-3,ASSLLNTDTQY
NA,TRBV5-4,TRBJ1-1,ASSLEQLNTEAF
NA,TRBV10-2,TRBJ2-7,ASGGSSSGKSYEQY
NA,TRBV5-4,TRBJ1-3,ASSFLIPGQGGNTIY
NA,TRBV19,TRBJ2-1,ASSVSGAPTSF